This TCR beta chain was sequenced for a study of cytomegalovirus exposure and HLA in healthy donors. Trimming removed 4 bases at V and 2 bases at J, with 5 bases between. Per germline, CDR1 MGHRA and CDR2 YSYEKL. The CDR3 totals 13 residues. This clone was seen a handful of times. Its specificity is unknown. Whole-study findings and limits: Being productive about 87% or about 30% of the time was typical of most TCR beta V segments in an earlier analysis. About 180 TCR beta chains were listed as cytomegalovirus-associated.

The PCR was carried out with 60 Vbeta primers and 13 Jbeta primers. Clones were read by immunoSEQ multiplex PCR, and TCRdb kept only the in-frame ones, dropping some. This table holds 130,000 to 150,000 clones, approximately 80% found once. Sequencing was carried out using PBMCs. The gene calls are TRBV4-1 and TRBJ2-2; no clear D gene. This receptor was obtained from a male donor in good health and CMV-seropositive. The CDR3 coding sequence is TGCGCCAGCAGCCTCAGTAACACCGGGGAGCTGTTTTTT. Encoded protein: CASSLSNTGELFF.